The sequence of this T cell receptor beta chain was determined in a study of blood T cell repertoires in COVID-19. Study as a whole: T cells, B-cell-depleted T cells, or PBMCs provided the cDNA or gDNA that served as material.

CDR3 length equals 16 residues. Per the germline V gene, CDR1 is SGHRS and CDR2 is YFSETQ. The V and J ends lost 4 bases and 4 bases, in that order; junction bases with no gene match: 8. Donors in Cohort 3 who had recovered were those with two negative PCRs, healthcare professional clearance, or resolution of their symptoms. Original processing notes: Quantification of nucleated cells was approximated via reference gene primer amplification. Repertoires were generated with immunoSEQ multiplex PCR, while TCRdb's copy carries only in-frame clones and drops some. That table gives V, J and clone size, and the DNA gave D and trimming. The data contain roughly 150,000 clones, around four fifths of them seen just once; the ten biggest clones take up approximately 6%.

The sample comprised PBMCs or T cells enriched from blood (not recorded which). The chain carries TRBV5-1 and TRBJ2-3; 11 bases line up with TRBD2. The TCR originated in a woman in her 50s who had recovered from COVID-19. The CDR3, as DNA: TGCGCCAGCAGCCCCCCCGGGACTAGCGGACCAGATACGCAGTATTTT. This sequence encodes CASSPPGTSGPDTQYF. The full variable domain, rest sourced from reference TRBV5-1 and TRBJ2-3, is KAGVTQTPRYLIKTRGQQVTLSCSPISGHRSVSWYQQTPGQGLQFLFEYFSETQRNKGNFPGRFSGRQFSNSRSEMNVSTLELGDSALYLCASSPPGTSGPDTQYFGPGTRLTVL.